This record covers a single T cell receptor (beta chain). The antigen remains undetermined. J was trimmed by 6 bases and V by 0 bases; bases with no gene match: 4. The germline CDR1 and CDR2 sequences are GTSNPN and SVGIG (reference sequence). The CDR3 sequence is 15 residues long. The method was immunoSEQ multiplex PCR; TCRdb's version includes in-frame clones alone and lacks a portion of them. The table has 120,000 or so clones, about 90% seen once; the top ten hold 4% to 5.5%. This sample is part of a study of T cell responses to AZD1222 COVID-19 vaccine. Regarding the study as a whole: There were mostly white British donors and more females than males, and clonal diversity was possibly underestimated. Just 5 to 7 AZD1222 recipients were seropositive at baseline. Repertoires were obtained solely post-peak T cell response.

The genes are TRBV30 and TRBJ2-3, with 12 bases matching TRBD2. The sequence came from an adult in good health. Source: peripheral blood, taken on day 0 of MenACWY control vaccination. This CDR3 is CAWSVSLAGGDTQYF. The CDR3 nucleotides are TGTGCCTGGAGTGTAAGCCTAGCGGGAGGGGATACGCAGTATTTT.